This T cell receptor beta chain was found in a study of a mutant IDH1 vaccine in newly diagnosed glioma (dated by TCRdb to the early 2020s). Background for the entire study: The 30 to 40 treated patients were approximately 62% male and around 40% female, with a mean age of approximately 40 years. Peripheral blood was drawn at six visits: V03 (baseline), V05, V07, V10, V12 and V13. Before enrollment, most patients had been given radiochemotherapy with temozolomide as standard therapy, while the rest had received either radiotherapy alone or temozolomide alone. For exploratory analyses, roughly 25 treated patients had longitudinal TCRB deep sequencing done wherever samples were available.

Libraries were prepared through the immunoSEQ multiplex PCR assay. The hsTCRB Kit was used according to the manufacturer's protocol to amplify rearranged TCR beta chain sequences. TCRB libraries were sequenced on an Illumina MiSeq. For the original study's pipeline: The proprietary platform of the kit vendor was used for demultiplexing, trimming and gene mapping. TCRdb took this table from immuneACCESS and kept in-frame rearrangements with V and J called. Such tables lack part of the clones; where checked against another copy, unresolved V genes explain under half of the gap, and the rest is unexplained. From that table come the V and J calls and clone size; the DNA was used to work out D and trimming. The sample yields 50,000 to 65,000 clones; 70% to 90% were counted once. Of the sample, around 21% is held by the ten largest clones. Counted from cysteine to phenylalanine, this CDR3 has 18 amino acids. Only the CDR3 region is kept as DNA, spanning 54 bases read in frame from base 1. Trimming takes 0 bases off V and 1 base off J; junction bases not matched to a gene: 8. CDR1 and CDR2 (LGHNA, YSLEER) derive from the germline V gene.

The sample's time point label, in plain terms: baseline, week 1 (first vaccination visit). The meaning of the sample's treatment or condition label: pre-vaccination baseline after standard-of-care therapy. All donors had newly diagnosed IDH1-mutant astrocytomas of WHO grade 3 or 4 that showed loss of nuclear ATRX. The samples were drawn from NOA16, a multicentre, single-arm, open-label phase I trial in Germany that tested a mutant IDH1 peptide vaccine in humans for the first time. Visit V03 blood draws served as the baseline sample for immunogenicity testing. Genomic DNA for TCRB sequencing was extracted from EDTA blood using the DNeasy Blood and Tissue Kit. This clone has only one observation. Its specific antigen is unknown. No much larger clonotype is one base removed from it; base qualities were not supplied. Overall study results and their limits: Immune responses induced by the vaccine were seen in approximately 93% of patients across multiple MHC alleles. Selection of PBMC samples for TCRB deep sequencing was based on availability. No apparent relationship was observed between pseudoprogression and alterations in the top peripheral T cell clonotypes detected by TCRB sequencing. It was noted by the authors that analyses of patient blood samples could not be reproduced owing to sample limitations.

The material sequenced was PBMCs, taken from a glioma patient treated with radiotherapy, temozolomide or both. The chain was built from TRBV4-3 and TRBJ2-7; 11 middle bases align to TRBD2. The sequence derives from a man in his late teens or twenties with glioma. CDR3 reads: CASSQDWGTSGPSYEQYF. The nucleotide sequence reads TGCGCCAGCAGCCAAGATTGGGGGACTAGCGGCCCATCCTACGAGCAGTACTTC.